This T cell receptor beta chain was documented in a study of cytomegalovirus exposure and HLA in healthy donors. Looking at the study overall: A prior study identified 120 million or so unique TCR beta sequences from about 180 million T cells. Tens of millions of unique TCRs, all from HLA-typed donors, were included in an early release of the data. Study-wide points: Across donors, most TCRs were seen rarely, yet some public ones were widespread.

It was with 60 Vbeta and 13 Jbeta primers that the PCR ran. Profiling relied on immunoSEQ multiplex PCR, and the TCRdb table lists in-frame clones only, not all of them. The repertoire holds around 150,000 clones, 65% to 80% seen once, with around 2% in the top ten. Comment on this clone: Its specificity is not known.

The CDR3 is 16 residues long. Germline lookup yields CDR1 MNHNS and CDR2 SASEGT. V shed 3 bases and J shed 2 bases, with 15 bases lying between them. Samples came from healthy bone marrow donors. This receptor was taken from a female donor in good health and CMV-seronegative. The sequenced sample was PBMCs. V gene TRBV6-1 combines with J gene TRBJ2-3, with D possibly being TRBD2 (5 bases). CDR3 DNA sequence: TGTGCCAGCAGTGAGGGGAGTCTCCCAATCACAGATACGCAGTATTTT. Amino acid sequence: CASSEGSLPITDTQYF.